This T cell receptor (beta chain) came from a study of tumor and adjacent non-tumor tissue in lung cancer. Study-level findings and limits: Higher tumor TCR diversity was associated with shorter survival. Tumor repertoires had a smaller top 100 clone share than normal lung.

CDR3 length: 12 residues. Germline values: CDR1 SEHNR, CDR2 FQNEAQ (reference sequence). In regard to this clonotype: The antigen remains undetermined. A junction end diverges from the germline sequence, so it may reflect a read error.

TCRbeta libraries were built with three rounds of nested PCR, modified from ARM-PCR. TCRdb called the multiplex PCR reads again in MiXCR, with one record for every CDR3 protein. The table has roughly 74,000 distinct CDR3 sequences, more than 65% seen once. No cell sorting was done before RNA was extracted from the tissue. The normal lung tissue was taken more than 3 cm from the tumor edge. Newly diagnosed lung cancer patients had thoracic surgery in China, August–November 2014, without prior chemotherapy. Sequencing was carried out using distant non-tumor lung tissue. The chain couples TRBV7-9 to TRBJ1-5; D gene uncertain. The TCR originated in an older man with non-small cell lung cancer. The CDR3 sequence is CASSPSKQPQHF. The CDR3, as DNA: TGTGCTAGCAGCCCTTCCAAACAGCCCCAGCATTTT.